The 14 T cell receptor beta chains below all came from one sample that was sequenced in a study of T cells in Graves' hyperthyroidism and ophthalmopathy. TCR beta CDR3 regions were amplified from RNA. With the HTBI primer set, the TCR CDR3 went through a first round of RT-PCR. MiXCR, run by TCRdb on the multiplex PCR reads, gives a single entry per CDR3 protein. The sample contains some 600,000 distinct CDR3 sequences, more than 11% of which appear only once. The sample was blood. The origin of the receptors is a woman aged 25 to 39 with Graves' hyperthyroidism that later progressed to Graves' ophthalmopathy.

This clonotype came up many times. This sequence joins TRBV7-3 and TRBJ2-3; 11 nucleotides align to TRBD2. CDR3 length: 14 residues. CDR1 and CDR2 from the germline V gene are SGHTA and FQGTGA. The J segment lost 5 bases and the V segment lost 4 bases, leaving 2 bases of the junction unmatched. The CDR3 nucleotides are TGTGCCAGCAGCTCCGGGACTAGCGGAGATACGCAGTATTTT. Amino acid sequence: CASSSGTSGDTQYF.

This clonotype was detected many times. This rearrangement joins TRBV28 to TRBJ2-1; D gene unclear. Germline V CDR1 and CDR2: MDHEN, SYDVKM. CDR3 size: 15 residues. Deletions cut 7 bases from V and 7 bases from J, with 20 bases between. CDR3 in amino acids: CASKEGDIGGNEQFF. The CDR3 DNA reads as TGTGCCAGCAAAGAAGGAGATATAGGTGGGAATGAGCAGTTCTTC. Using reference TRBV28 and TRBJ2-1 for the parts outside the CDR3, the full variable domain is DVKVTQSSRYLVKRTGEKVFLECVQDMDHENMFWYRQDPGLGLRLIYFSYDVKMKEKGDIPEGYSVSREKKERFSLILESASTNQTSMYLCASKEGDIGGNEQFFGPGTRLTVL.

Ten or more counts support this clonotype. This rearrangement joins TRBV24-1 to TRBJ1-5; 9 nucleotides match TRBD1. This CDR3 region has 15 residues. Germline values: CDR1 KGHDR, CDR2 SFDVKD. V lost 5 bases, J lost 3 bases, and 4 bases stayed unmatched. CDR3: CATSVGQGNNQPQHF. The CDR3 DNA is TGTGCCACCAGTGTGGGACAGGGAAACAATCAGCCCCAGCATTTT.

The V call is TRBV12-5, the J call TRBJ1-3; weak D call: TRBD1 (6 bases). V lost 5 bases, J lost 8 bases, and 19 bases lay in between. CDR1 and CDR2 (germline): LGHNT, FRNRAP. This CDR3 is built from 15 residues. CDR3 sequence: CASGPGQIHGDTIYF. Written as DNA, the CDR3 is TGTGCTAGTGGTCCCGGACAGATCCACGGTGACACCATATATTTT.

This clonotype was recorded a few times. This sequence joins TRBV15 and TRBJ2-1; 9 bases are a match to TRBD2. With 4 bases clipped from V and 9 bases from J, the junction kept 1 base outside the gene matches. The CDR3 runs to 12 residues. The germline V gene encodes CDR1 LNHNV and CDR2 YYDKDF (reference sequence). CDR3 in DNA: TGTGCCACCAGCAAAGCGGGAGGTGAGCAGTTCTTC. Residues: CATSKAGGEQFF.

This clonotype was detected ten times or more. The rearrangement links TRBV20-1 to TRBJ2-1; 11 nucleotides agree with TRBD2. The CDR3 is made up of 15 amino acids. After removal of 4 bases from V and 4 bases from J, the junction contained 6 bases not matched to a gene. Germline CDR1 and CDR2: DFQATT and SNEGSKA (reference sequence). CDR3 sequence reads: CSATLTSGRYNEQFF. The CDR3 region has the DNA TGCAGTGCTACTTTAACTAGCGGGAGATACAATGAGCAGTTCTTC.

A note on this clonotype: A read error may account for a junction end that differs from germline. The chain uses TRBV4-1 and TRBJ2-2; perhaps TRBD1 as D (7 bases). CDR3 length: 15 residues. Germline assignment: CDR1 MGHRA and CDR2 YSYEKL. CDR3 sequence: CASGGGGMNTGELFF. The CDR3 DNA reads TGTGCCAGCGGAGGGGGCGGTATGAACACCGGGGAGCTGTTTTTT.

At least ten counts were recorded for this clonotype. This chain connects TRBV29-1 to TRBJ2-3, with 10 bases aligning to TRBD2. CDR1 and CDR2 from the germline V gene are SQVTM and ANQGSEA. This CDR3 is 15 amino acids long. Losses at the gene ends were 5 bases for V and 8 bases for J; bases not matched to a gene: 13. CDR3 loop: CSVCKLAGSPVTQYF. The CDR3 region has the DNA TGCAGCGTTTGTAAACTAGCGGGGTCTCCTGTTACGCAGTATTTT.

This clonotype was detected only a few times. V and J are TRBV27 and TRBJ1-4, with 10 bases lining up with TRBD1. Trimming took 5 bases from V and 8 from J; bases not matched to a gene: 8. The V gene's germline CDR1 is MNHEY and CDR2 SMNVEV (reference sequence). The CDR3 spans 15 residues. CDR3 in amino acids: CASSPGTGVYEKLFF. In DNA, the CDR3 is TGTGCCAGCAGTCCCGGGACAGGGGTTTACGAAAAACTGTTTTTT.

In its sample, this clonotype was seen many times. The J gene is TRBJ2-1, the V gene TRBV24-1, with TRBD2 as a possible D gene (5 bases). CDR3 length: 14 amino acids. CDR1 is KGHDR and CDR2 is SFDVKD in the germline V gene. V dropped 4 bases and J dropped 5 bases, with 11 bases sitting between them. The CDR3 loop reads CATSDRLTDNEQFF. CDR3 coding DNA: TGTGCCACCAGTGACCGACTAACCGACAATGAGCAGTTCTTC.

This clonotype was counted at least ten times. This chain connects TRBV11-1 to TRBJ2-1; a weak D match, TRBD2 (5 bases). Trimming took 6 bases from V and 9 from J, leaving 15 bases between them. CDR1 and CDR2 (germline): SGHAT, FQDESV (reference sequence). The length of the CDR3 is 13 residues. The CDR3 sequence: CASSQGEGFEQFF. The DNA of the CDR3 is TGTGCCAGCAGTCAAGGCGAGGGTTTTGAGCAGTTCTTC.

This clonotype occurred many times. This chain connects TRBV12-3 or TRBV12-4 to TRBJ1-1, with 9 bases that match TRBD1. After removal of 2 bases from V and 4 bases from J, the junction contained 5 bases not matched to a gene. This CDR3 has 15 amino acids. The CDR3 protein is CASSLWGQGSTEAFF. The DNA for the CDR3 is TGTGCCAGCAGTTTATGGGGACAGGGTTCCACTGAAGCTTTCTTT.

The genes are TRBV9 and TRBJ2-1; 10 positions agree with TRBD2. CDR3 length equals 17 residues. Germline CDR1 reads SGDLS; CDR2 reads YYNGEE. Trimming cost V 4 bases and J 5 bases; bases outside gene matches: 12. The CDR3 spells CASSLSTGTSANNEQFF. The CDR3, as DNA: TGTGCCAGCAGCCTATCGACCGGGACTAGCGCTAACAATGAGCAGTTCTTC.

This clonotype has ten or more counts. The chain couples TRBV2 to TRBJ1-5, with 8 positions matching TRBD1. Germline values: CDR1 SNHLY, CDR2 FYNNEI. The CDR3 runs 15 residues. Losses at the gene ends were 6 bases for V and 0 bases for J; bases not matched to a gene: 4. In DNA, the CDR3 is TGTGCCAGCAGACTACAGGGGGATAGCAATCAGCCCCAGCATTTT. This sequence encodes CASRLQGDSNQPQHF.